This T cell receptor beta chain was identified during a study of cytomegalovirus exposure and HLA in healthy donors (dated by TCRdb to about 2017). Some background on the complete study: In an earlier analysis of under 750 of the donors, 276 Gb of sequence data and some 100 million unique TCR beta sequences from 150 million to 200 million T cells were reported. The study was designed to test whether signatures of past pathogen exposure could be identified by cataloging public T cell receptors. Donor age, sex, ethnicity and CMV serostatus were compiled together with the repertoire data. A later genetic analysis took genome-wide SNP genotypes for about three fifths of the 666 donors and used that subset as a discovery cohort. Of the approximately 400 genotyped donors, over 70% fell in the genetic ancestry cluster associated with self-reported Caucasian donors. Across roughly 420 genotyped donors of the cohort, an average of approximately 240,000 unique TCR beta nucleotide sequences per donor were sequenced, and roughly 18% of those sequences were non-productive. To predict cytomegalovirus infection status, the study brought together high-throughput TCR immunosequencing, statistical association of individual TCRs with disease status, and machine learning. Along with the roughly 670-subject first cohort, a separate validation cohort of approximately 110 different subjects was used. All discovery cohort repertoires had been generated on a single sequencing platform. The number of donors typed differed by locus, with 629-630 for A, B, C, DRB1 and DQB1, over 500 for DQA1, 606 for DPA1, and roughly 450 for DPB1. To study patterns of TCR occurrence, a later analysis re-analyzed previously published TCR beta repertoires from under 750 donors and added high-resolution HLA genotyping. Five DR-DQ haplotypes were treated as single units for association and clustering because of strong linkage in the cohort. Roughly 300 gigabases of sequencing data and around 85 million unique TCR sequences made up an early release that covered over 550 HLA-typed donors. HLA typing covered class I and class II loci at four-digit resolution. Rather than using new phenotypic data, the later analysis identified candidate immune exposures from TCR beta sequences and from how often those sequences occurred across donors. The study used immunosequencing to profile the T cell repertoires of more than 650 subjects and linked those repertoires to cytomegalovirus serostatus. To decide whether each TCR beta V gene segment behaved as functional or pseudogenic, an earlier analysis of approximately 590 of the donors relied on high-throughput TCR beta sequencing.

Libraries were constructed by the immunoSEQ multiplex PCR assay. For the multiplex PCR, a mixture combining 60 forward primers for TCR Vbeta segments and 13 reverse primers for TCR Jbeta segments was used. A multiplex PCR assay on genomic DNA amplified the CDR3 region of rearranged TCR beta genes. Amplified TCR beta libraries were sequenced as 87-base-pair reads on the Illumina HiSeq System. The authors' analysis ran thus. Across the 666 repertoires, a later analysis counted tens of millions of unique TCR beta chains, roughly 11 million of which were shared by at least two donors. Raw reads were error-corrected and collapsed into unique sequences by a nearest-neighbor algorithm in which closely related sequences were merged to remove PCR and sequencing errors. Alignment of CDR3 sequences to IMGT reference sequences was used to assign V, D and J gene segments. Each retained sequence needed at least a six-nucleotide match to both a V gene segment and a J gene segment. A rearrangement was called productive if the CDR3 had no stop codons and remained in frame with V and J, and every other rearrangement was called non-productive. Following IMGT convention, CDR3 was defined as the stretch from the second conserved V-encoded cysteine to the conserved J-encoded phenylalanine. Sequences without an unambiguous match to a single V gene segment were excluded from the earlier analysis of about 630 of the donors. In an earlier analysis of several hundred of the donors, V segments were called functional above 56.7% productive rearrangements and were called segregating when the between-donor standard deviation exceeded 5%. A statistical classification framework was developed to diagnose cytomegalovirus status using the catalog of TCR beta chain sequences. V and J gene assignment, in a later analysis, came from comparing TCR nucleotide sequences with IMGT/GENE-DB human TR gene sequences. The TCRdist pipeline was used in a later analysis to assign CDR3 sequences and most-parsimonious VDJ recombination scenarios. In a later analysis, each TCR beta chain was defined by its CDR3 amino acid sequence together with its V-gene family, and reads without a unique V-gene family were excluded. A later analysis removed 600 or so highly shared, low-generation-probability nucleotide sequences to deal with suspected cross-contamination and a sequencing artifact. A later analysis calculated a clonal expansion index for each public chain from normalized within-repertoire ranks of inferred template counts. A later analysis computed generation probabilities with a VDJ recombination model fitted to out-of-frame rearrangements, and checked the results against IGoR. In a later analysis, TCR-TCR, TCR-HLA and TCR-CMV co-occurrence was scored with hypergeometric tests, and a repertoire-size bias correction was applied to TCR pairs. False discovery rates were estimated in a later analysis by permuting HLA or CMV assignments 20 times. A later analysis grouped co-occurring TCRs with DBSCAN, adding TCRdist sequence similarity when clustering within HLA-allele-positive subsets. Co-occurrence clustering excluded repertoires with fewer than 30,000 or more than 120,000 public chains, plus five with anomalous nucleotide sharing. Entries here come from immuneACCESS through TCRdb and include only in-frame sequences with V and J called. Some clones fail to appear in such tables; in the studies checked, an unresolved V gene covers under half of the shortfall, and the cause of the remainder is unknown. That table supplies the V and J calls and clone size; D and trimming were determined from the DNA. The sample table shows roughly 180,000 clones, and roughly 85% are seen once. Roughly 1.3% of the sample belongs to the ten largest clones.

The cohort comprised several hundred healthy bone marrow donors. All cohort members were sampled while nominally healthy, although unrecorded immune exposures were likely present. The donor was CMV seronegative and belonged to the group of approximately 320 seronegative cohort members. Every donor gave a peripheral blood sample, and the peripheral blood mononuclear cells from that sample were used for TCR beta sequencing. The Qiagen DNeasy Blood Extraction Kit was used to extract genomic DNA from the blood cell samples. From the cysteine up to the phenylalanine, the CDR3 has a length of 15 residues. Only the CDR3 DNA is retained, 45 bases long and in frame from the first base. V drops 0 bases and J drops 9 bases, leaving 17 bases in between. The germline V gene encodes CDR1 LNHDA and CDR2 SQIVND (reference sequence). Findings and caveats that apply to the study as a whole: A few of the identified cytomegalovirus-associated TCR beta chains were confirmed in vitro to be specific for cytomegalovirus antigens. V-gene and J-gene trimming of TCR beta chains was associated with a missense DCLRE1C variant in a later genetic analysis, and the association was replicated in an independent cohort. A later analysis associated 16,951 TCR beta sequences with specific HLA alleles at a false discovery rate of 0.05. Across donors, most TCR sequences were observed very rarely, whereas some public TCRs were present in many individuals. In a later analysis, the rate of TCR association differed among HLA loci, with DRB1 alleles having the most associated TCRs and HLA-C alleles having the fewest. In an earlier analysis of around 500 of the donors, most TCR beta V segments appeared in productive rearrangements about 90% or about 30% of the time, broadly matching IMGT annotations. A further reported finding was that TCR beta sequences accurately predicted the HLA-A and HLA-B alleles for most subjects in the first cohort. In a later analysis, HLA-associated TCR beta chains showed more clonal expansion and lower generation probabilities than non-associated chains that were equally common. In the study, about 150 TCR beta chains were listed as associated with cytomegalovirus. Presence/absence analyses assumed roughly uniform sequencing depth across donors, an assumption that may not hold. The authors suggested that the approach could potentially be extended to other disease states and immunological phenotypes. Because counts were too low, approximately 15 rarely observed V segments, including chromosome 9 orphons, were excluded from the earlier analysis of 587 of the donors. According to a later analysis, parvovirus B19, influenza, CMV and Epstein-Barr virus appeared linked to several top co-occurrence clusters. Most CMV-associated TCR beta chains appeared to be HLA-restricted in a later analysis, and the HLA associations seemed to be driven largely by CMV exposure. Some IMGT-functional V segments, including TRBV6-2 and TRBV6-3, could not be told apart with the 87-base-pair reads, so those segments were excluded. A later genetic analysis reported fewer N-insertions in productive TCRs among donors in an Asian-associated ancestry cluster than the approximately 670-donor mean. Correlated functional status among segregating V segments might reflect linkage disequilibrium, but an unknown experimental factor could not be ruled out. CMV serostatus was the only immune exposure information available for the cohort. In this cohort, only TCR beta chains were sequenced, and detectable features were limited by the absence of alpha or paired-chain data. The sequencing pipeline was judged likely to have produced a cluster of highly shared sequence variants as a technical artifact. Because HLA typing was missing for some donors at each locus, association tests included only the typed subset. When HLA alleles, especially DR and DQ, strongly co-occurred, attributing TCR associations to individual alleles was difficult. The classifier was reported to diagnose cytomegalovirus status with high specificity and sensitivity in both the original and validation cohorts.

About this clone itself: Its binding antigen is unknown. Nothing much larger sits one base from this clone, and base qualities are not available.

The receptor comes from a man between 25 and 39 years old in good health and CMV-seronegative. The sequenced material came from PBMCs. This chain is built from TRBV19 and TRBJ1-1; the D gene cannot be named for sure. The CDR3 reads CASSIDVHPSTKAFF. The bases read TGTGCCAGTAGTATAGATGTACACCCAAGTACGAAAGCTTTCTTT.